This T cell receptor (beta chain) was sequenced for a study of T cells in Graves' hyperthyroidism and ophthalmopathy. This clonotype was observed at least ten times. The antigen remains undetermined. RNA transcripts yielded amplified TCR beta CDR3 regions. HTBI primers were employed in a first-round RT-PCR of the TCR CDR3. TCRdb recomputed calls from the multiplex PCR reads with MiXCR, one row per CDR3 protein. This table has around 250,000 distinct CDR3 sequences, about 16% appearing once. Broader study findings: In validation, the model predicted ophthalmopathy. These predictions came a median approximately 6.5 months before onset. Expanded thyroid clonotypes (above 0.001) were mostly also found in blood.

Disease duration was under 3 months in the ophthalmopathy patients, who also had a Clinical Activity Score of at least 3 and a NOSPECS grade of at least 4. Exclusion criteria comprised uncontrolled infection, other autoimmune disease, pregnancy or lactation. The CDR3 length is 14 residues. Trimming took off 7 bases at V and 0 bases at J, with 12 bases between the two ends. The clonotype comes from a woman aged 18-29 years with Graves' ophthalmopathy. What was sequenced was blood. The genes are TRBV12-3 or TRBV12-4 and TRBJ1-1; D not resolved. In DNA, the CDR3 is TGTGCCAGCACCCTCAGGCACCTGAACACTGAAGCTTTCTTT. It is translated as CASTLRHLNTEAFF.